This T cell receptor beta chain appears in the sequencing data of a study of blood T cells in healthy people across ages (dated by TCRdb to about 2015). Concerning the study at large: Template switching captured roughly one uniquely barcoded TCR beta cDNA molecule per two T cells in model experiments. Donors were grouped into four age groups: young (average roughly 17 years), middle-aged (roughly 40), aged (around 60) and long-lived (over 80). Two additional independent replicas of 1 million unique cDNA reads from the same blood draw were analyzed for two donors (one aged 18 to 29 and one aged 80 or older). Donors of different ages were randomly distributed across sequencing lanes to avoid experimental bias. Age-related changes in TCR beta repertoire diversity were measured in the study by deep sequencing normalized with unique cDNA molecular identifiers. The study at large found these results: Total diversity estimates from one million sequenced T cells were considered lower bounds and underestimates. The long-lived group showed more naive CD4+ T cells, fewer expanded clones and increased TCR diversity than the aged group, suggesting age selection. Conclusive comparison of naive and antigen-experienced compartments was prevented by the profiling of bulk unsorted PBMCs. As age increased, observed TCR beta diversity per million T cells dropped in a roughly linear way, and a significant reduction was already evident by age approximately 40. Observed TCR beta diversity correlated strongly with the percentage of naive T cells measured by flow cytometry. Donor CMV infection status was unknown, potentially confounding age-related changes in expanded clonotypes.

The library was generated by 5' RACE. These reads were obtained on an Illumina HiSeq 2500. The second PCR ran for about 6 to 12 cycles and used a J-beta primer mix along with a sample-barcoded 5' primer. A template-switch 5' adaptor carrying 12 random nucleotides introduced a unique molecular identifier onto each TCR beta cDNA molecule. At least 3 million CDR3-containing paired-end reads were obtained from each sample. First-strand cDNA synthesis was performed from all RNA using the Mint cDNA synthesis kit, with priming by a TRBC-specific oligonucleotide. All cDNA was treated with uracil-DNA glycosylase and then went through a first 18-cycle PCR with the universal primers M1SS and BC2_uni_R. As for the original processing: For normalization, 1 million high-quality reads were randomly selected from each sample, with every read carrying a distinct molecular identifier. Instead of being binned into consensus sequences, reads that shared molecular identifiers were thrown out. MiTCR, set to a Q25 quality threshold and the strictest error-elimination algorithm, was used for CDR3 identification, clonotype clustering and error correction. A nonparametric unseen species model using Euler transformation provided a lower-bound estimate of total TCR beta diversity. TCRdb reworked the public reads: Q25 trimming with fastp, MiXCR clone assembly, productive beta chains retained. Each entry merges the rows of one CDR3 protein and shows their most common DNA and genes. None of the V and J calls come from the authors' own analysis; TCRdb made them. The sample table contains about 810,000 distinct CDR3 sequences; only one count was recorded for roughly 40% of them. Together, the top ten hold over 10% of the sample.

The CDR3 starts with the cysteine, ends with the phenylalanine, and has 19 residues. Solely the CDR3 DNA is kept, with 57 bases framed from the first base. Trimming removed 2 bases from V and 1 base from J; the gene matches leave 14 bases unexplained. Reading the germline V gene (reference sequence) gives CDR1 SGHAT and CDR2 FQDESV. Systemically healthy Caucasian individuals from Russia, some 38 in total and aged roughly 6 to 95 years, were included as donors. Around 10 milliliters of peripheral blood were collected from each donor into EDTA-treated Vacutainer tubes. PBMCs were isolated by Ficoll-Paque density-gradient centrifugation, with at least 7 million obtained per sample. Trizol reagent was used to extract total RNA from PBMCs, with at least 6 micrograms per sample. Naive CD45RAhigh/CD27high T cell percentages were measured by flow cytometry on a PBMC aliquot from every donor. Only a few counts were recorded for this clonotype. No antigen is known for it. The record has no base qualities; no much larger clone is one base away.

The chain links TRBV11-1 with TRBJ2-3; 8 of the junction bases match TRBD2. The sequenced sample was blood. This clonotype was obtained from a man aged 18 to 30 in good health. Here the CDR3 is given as CASSLRISGTYGGTDTQYF. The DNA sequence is TGTGCCAGCAGCTTAAGGATTAGCGGGACCTACGGGGGCACAGATACGCAGTATTTT.